The 26 T cell receptor beta chains listed next were all sequenced from one sample in a study of response to subunit inactivated influenza vaccine. TCRdb used MiXCR to reprocess the RT-PCR reads, holding one entry per CDR3 protein. The data contain about half a million distinct CDR3 sequences, 25% of them seen just once; the ten biggest clones take up approximately 2%. Sequenced material: CD4+ T cells sorted from PBMCs, taken roughly 5 days after vaccination. These receptors all stem from a man in his fifties who received an inactivated influenza vaccine.

The chain has TRBV12-3 or TRBV12-4 and TRBJ2-7, with D hard to call. V was shortened by 3 bases and J by 1 base, with 7 bases between the two germline ends. This CDR3 is 13 amino acids long. DNA of the CDR3: TGTGCCAGCAGTTTGTCAGTTTCCTACGAGCAGTACTTC. Translating gives CASSLSVSYEQYF.

The chain combines TRBV7-2 with TRBJ2-1; 8 nucleotides line up with TRBD2. Germline V CDR1 and CDR2: SGHTA, FQGNSA. The J segment lost 4 bases and the V segment lost 5 bases, leaving 7 bases of the junction unmatched. This CDR3 is built from 15 residues. CDR3 coding DNA: TGTGCCAGCAGCCCCCGGGGGGGAGATTACAATGAGCAGTTCTTC. Translating it yields CASSPRGGDYNEQFF.

The genes are TRBV28 and TRBJ1-4; D may be TRBD1 (6 bases). Trimming took off 6 bases at V and 3 bases at J, with 14 bases between the two ends. The CDR3 loop spans 15 amino acids. The germline V gene has CDR1 MDHEN and CDR2 SYDVKM. The CDR3 DNA sequence: TGTGCCAGCAGGTCGTACAGGGAGGCTAATGAAAAACTGTTTTTT. This sequence encodes CASRSYREANEKLFF. The variable domain in full, with the rest retrieved from reference TRBV28 and TRBJ1-4, is DVKVTQSSRYLVKRTGEKVFLECVQDMDHENMFWYRQDPGLGLRLIYFSYDVKMKEKGDIPEGYSVSREKKERFSLILESASTNQTSMYLCASRSYREANEKLFFGSGTQLSVL.

To note about this clonotype: At one end, the junction sequence differs from germline, possibly due to a read error. The chain carries TRBV29-1 and TRBJ2-7; the match to TRBD1 covers 7 bases. This CDR3 has 9 amino acids. Germline V gene lookup returns CDR1 SQVTM and CDR2 ANQGSEA. The CDR3 loop reads CSVPTGQFF. The CDR3 DNA is TGCAGCGTTCCGACAGGGCAATTCTTC.

The rearrangement links TRBV6-1 to TRBJ2-7, with 8 bases fitting TRBD2. CDR1 is MNHNS and CDR2 is SASEGT in the germline V gene. The V segment lost 5 bases and the J segment 1 base; nucleotides outside the gene matches: 4. The length of the CDR3 is 14 residues. The CDR3 sequence is CASSQGTSSYEQYF. CDR3 nucleotide sequence: TGTGCCAGCAGTCAAGGGACTAGTTCCTACGAGCAGTACTTC.

The chain carries TRBV5-1 and TRBJ2-7; tentative D call: TRBD1 (6 bases). Deletions cut 3 bases from V and 5 bases from J, with 12 bases between. The CDR3 is made up of 13 amino acids. CDR1 SGHRS and CDR2 YFSETQ come from the germline V gene. CDR3 protein: CASSYRVLDEQYF. Here the CDR3 DNA reads TGCGCCAGCAGCTACAGGGTTCTGGACGAGCAGTACTTC. Drawing the rest from reference TRBV5-1 and TRBJ2-7, the complete variable domain is KAGVTQTPRYLIKTRGQQVTLSCSPISGHRSVSWYQQTPGQGLQFLFEYFSETQRNKGNFPGRFSGRQFSNSRSEMNVSTLELGDSALYLCASSYRVLDEQYFGPGTRLTVT.

This clonotype was counted a few times. The V and J genes are TRBV11-2 and TRBJ1-1; TRBD1 agrees at 8 bases. Per the germline V gene, CDR1 is SGHAT and CDR2 is FQNNGV. Trimming at V came to 4 bases and at J to 0 bases, leaving 13 bases not matched to a gene. The CDR3 is 18 amino acids. CDR3 sequence: CASSSRQGSFGMNTEAFF. CDR3 DNA: TGTGCCAGCAGCTCCCGACAGGGGAGTTTTGGAATGAACACTGAAGCTTTCTTT.

This chain joins TRBV29-1 and TRBJ2-3; D possibly corresponds to TRBD2 (6 bases). Germline values: CDR1 SQVTM, CDR2 ANQGSEA. The CDR3 covers 14 residues. V was cut by 4 bases and J by 5 bases, with 16 bases left in between. CDR3 bases: TGCAGCGTTGCCCCGGGAGCGATAGGAGATACGCAGTATTTT. It codes for CSVAPGAIGDTQYF.

This clonotype was seen a few times. The rearrangement uses TRBV2 and TRBJ1-4; D is unclear. V was pared by 6 bases and J by 4 bases, with 15 bases between. This CDR3 spans 15 amino acids. Germline CDR1 and CDR2: SNHLY and FYNNEI. In DNA, the CDR3 is TGTGCCAGCAGAAAAACGAGGGATATTAATGAAAAACTGTTTTTT. It encodes CASRKTRDINEKLFF.

The chain carries TRBV6-1 and TRBJ2-5, with D possibly TRBD1 on 6 matching bases. Germline CDR1 reads MNHNS; CDR2 reads SASEGT. V lost 6 bases and J lost 0, with 8 bases in between. There are 13 residues in the CDR3. In DNA form, the CDR3 reads TGTGCCAGCAGCACAGGGAACCAAGAGACCCAGTACTTC. Its protein is CASSTGNQETQYF.

The rearrangement links TRBV24-1 to TRBJ2-7; TRBD2 aligns across 10 bases. Trimming removed 5 bases from V and 4 bases from J; junction bases left unmatched: 7. CDR1 is KGHDR and CDR2 is SFDVKD in the germline V gene. This CDR3 is 15 amino acids long. CDR3 sequence reads: CATSGVAGGTYEQYF. CDR3 sequence (DNA): TGTGCCACCAGTGGTGTAGCGGGGGGAACGTACGAGCAGTACTTC.

This chain connects TRBV7-2 to TRBJ1-1, with D hard to call. Trimming took 0 bases from V and 1 from J, leaving 6 bases between them. This CDR3 comprises 14 residues. Per the germline V gene, CDR1 is SGHTA and CDR2 is FQGNSA. For the CDR3, the DNA is TGTGCCAGCAGCTTAGCCGTGTCGAACACTGAAGCTTTCTTT. It encodes CASSLAVSNTEAFF.

J is TRBJ2-1 and V is TRBV18; D could derive from TRBD1 or TRBD2 (6 bases each). V dropped 6 bases and J dropped 4 bases, with 19 bases sitting between them. The germline V gene has CDR1 KGHSH and CDR2 LQKENI. The CDR3 extends over 16 amino acids. The CDR3 DNA is TGTGCCAGCTCCCCGGGGGCCCGAACCCTTTACAATGAGCAGTTCTTC. As protein: CASSPGARTLYNEQFF.

V gene TRBV2 combines with J gene TRBJ1-6; the match to TRBD1 covers 7 bases. The CDR3 covers 14 residues. The germline CDR1 and CDR2 sequences are SNHLY and FYNNEI. V lost 6 bases to trimming and J lost 9 bases; unmatched junction nucleotides: 8. The CDR3 protein is CASSPDRVASPLHF. The CDR3 bases are TGTGCCAGCAGCCCAGACAGGGTGGCTTCACCCCTCCACTTT.

This clonotype has just a few counts. The chain employs TRBV18 and TRBJ2-7; the match to TRBD2 covers 10 bases. The germline V gene has CDR1 KGHSH and CDR2 LQKENI. This CDR3 contains 15 residues. After removal of 3 bases from V and 5 bases from J, the junction contained 7 bases not matched to a gene. CDR3: CASSPPGLATHEQYF. CDR3 in DNA: TGTGCCAGCTCACCTCCGGGACTAGCGACGCACGAGCAGTACTTC.

The chain recombines TRBV10-3 with TRBJ2-2; D possibly uses TRBD1 or TRBD2 (5 bases each). There are 15 residues in the CDR3. Germline-derived CDR1 and CDR2 are ENHRY and SYGVKD. The ends were cut back, 4 bases at V and 0 bases at J, with 9 bases in the middle. For the CDR3, the DNA is TGTGCCATCAGTGTTGGGGGAACGAACACCGGGGAGCTGTTTTTT. Translation gives CAISVGGTNTGELFF.

V is TRBV6-2 or TRBV6-3 and J is TRBJ1-1, with 8 nucleotides matching TRBD1. Trimming removed 2 bases from V and 5 bases from J; junction bases left unmatched: 10. The CDR3 consists of 16 residues. Germline CDR1 MNHEY, CDR2 SVGEGT. CDR3 amino acids: CASSYRQGWYNTEAFF. In nucleotides, the CDR3 is TGTGCCAGCAGTTACCGACAGGGGTGGTACAATACTGAAGCTTTCTTT.

V usage is TRBV29-1 and J usage is TRBJ1-2; the D gene is possibly TRBD1 (5 bases). CDR3 length: 11 amino acids. Germline-derived CDR1 and CDR2 are SQVTM and ANQGSEA. CDR3 in DNA: TGCAGTTGCACTACAGGATATGGCTACACCTTC. It is translated as CSCTTGYGYTF.

This clonotype was recorded a few times. V usage is TRBV20-1 and J usage is TRBJ2-7, with a weak D call TRBD2 (5 bases). CDR1 and CDR2 (germline): DFQATT, SNEGSKA (reference sequence). V shed 8 bases and J shed 0 bases, with 14 bases lying between them. This CDR3 contains 13 residues. CDR3 nucleotides: TGCAGTCAGTCCCAGCGGAGCTCCTACGAGCAGTACTTC. This translates into CSQSQRSSYEQYF.

V is TRBV11-2 and J is TRBJ2-2; 10 nucleotides line up with TRBD2. CDR3 length equals 19 residues. Losses at the gene ends were 6 bases for V and 0 bases for J; bases not matched to a gene: 13. Germline V CDR1 and CDR2: SGHAT, FQNNGV. CDR3 nucleotide sequence: TGTGCCAGCAGAAGAACTAGCGGGGCAAACCTCGCGAACACCGGGGAGCTGTTTTTT. It yields the protein CASRRTSGANLANTGELFF.

This clonotype was recorded a few times. The rearrangement uses TRBV4-1 and TRBJ2-7; maybe TRBD1 (6 bases). V lost 0 bases and J lost 3, with 6 bases in between. Per the germline V gene, CDR1 is MGHRA and CDR2 is YSYEKL. CDR3 length equals 13 residues. The CDR3 protein is CASSQEQGYEQYF. The CDR3 DNA reads as TGCGCCAGCAGCCAAGAACAGGGCTACGAGCAGTACTTC.

The sample holds one count of this clonotype. The rearrangement uses TRBV6-2 or TRBV6-3 and TRBJ2-7; no reliable D call. The germline gives CDR1 MNHEY, CDR2 SVGEGT. This CDR3 is 15 amino acids long. V lost 0 bases to trimming and J lost 0 bases, with 9 bases between them. CDR3: CASSYSNPSSYEQYF. CDR3 DNA sequence: TGTGCCAGCAGTTACTCGAACCCCAGCTCCTACGAGCAGTACTTC.

The table lists this clonotype with many counts. The chain couples TRBV29-1 to TRBJ2-1, with 10 bases aligning to TRBD2. CDR3 length: 15 amino acids. From germline, CDR1 is SQVTM and CDR2 ANQGSEA. The junction had 10 bases not matched to a gene; V was cut back by 3 bases and J by 8 bases. CDR3 residues: CSVDTSGRARDEQFF. The CDR3 nucleotides read TGCAGCGTTGATACGAGCGGGAGGGCCAGGGATGAGCAGTTCTTC.

The chain recombines TRBV3-1 with TRBJ2-6, with D maybe TRBD2 (6 bases). V was trimmed by 4 bases and J by 2 bases, leaving 12 bases between them. The CDR3 is 16 amino acids. Germline-derived CDR1 and CDR2 are LGHDT and YNNKEL (reference sequence). In DNA, the CDR3 is TGTGCCAGCAGCCGAGACCTAGCGACTGGGGCCAACGTCCTGACTTTC. It translates to CASSRDLATGANVLTF. Full variable domain (remainder filled in from reference TRBV3-1 and TRBJ2-6): DTAVSQTPKYLVTQMGNDKSIKCEQNLGHDTMYWYKQDSKKFLKIMFSYNNKELIINETVPNRFSPKSPDKAHLNLHINSLELGDSAVYFCASSRDLATGANVLTFGAGSRLTVL.

On this clonotype itself: At one of its ends the junction is not consistent with the germline gene, which may arise from a read error. The CDR3, as DNA: TGTGCTAGCAGCCTGAGGACAGGTAGTGTTAGCACAGATACGCAGTATTTT. Protein: CASSLRTGSVSTDTQYF. The chain combines TRBV7-7 with TRBJ2-3, with 7 bases fitting TRBD1. Germline CDR1 reads SSHAT; CDR2 reads FNYEAQ (reference sequence). This CDR3 has 17 residues.

V and J are TRBV7-8 and TRBJ2-1, with 8 bases identical to TRBD2. V lost 1 base, J lost 1 base, and 6 bases stayed unmatched. The germline V gene encodes CDR1 SGHVS and CDR2 FQNEAQ. CDR3 length: 17 amino acids. CDR3 residues: CASSLDSGGVSYNEQFF. CDR3 sequence (DNA): TGTGCCAGCAGCTTAGATTCGGGAGGGGTTTCCTACAATGAGCAGTTCTTC.